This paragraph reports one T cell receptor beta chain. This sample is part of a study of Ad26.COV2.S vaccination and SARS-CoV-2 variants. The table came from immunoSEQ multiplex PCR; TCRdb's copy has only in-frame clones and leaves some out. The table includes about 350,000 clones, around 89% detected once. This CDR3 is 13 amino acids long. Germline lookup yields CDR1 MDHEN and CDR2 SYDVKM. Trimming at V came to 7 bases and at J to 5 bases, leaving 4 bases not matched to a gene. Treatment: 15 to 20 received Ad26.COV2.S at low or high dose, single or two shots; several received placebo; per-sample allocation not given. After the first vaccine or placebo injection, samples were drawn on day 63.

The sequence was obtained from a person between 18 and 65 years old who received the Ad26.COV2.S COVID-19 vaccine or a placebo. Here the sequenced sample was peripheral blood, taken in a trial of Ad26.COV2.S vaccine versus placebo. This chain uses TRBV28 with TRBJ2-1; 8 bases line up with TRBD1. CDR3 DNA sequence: TGTGCCAGCACCAACAGGGGGAACAATGAGCAGTTCTTC. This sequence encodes CASTNRGNNEQFF.